These T cell receptor beta chains were read from a single sample in a study of T cells in Graves' hyperthyroidism and ophthalmopathy. TCRdb re-analysed the multiplex PCR reads in MiXCR, keeping a single row per CDR3 protein. There are roughly 240,000 distinct CDR3 sequences in the sample; around 17% occur only once, and around 28% lies in the top ten. Sequenced sample: blood. The source is a woman between 18 and 29 years old with Graves' ophthalmopathy. Each CDR3 is given with its conserved first and last residue. D genes are given only for firm matches. A row's size may be missing; if present it is once, few, many or a size class.

length: 14; D: -; V: TRBV20-1; J: TRBJ2-2; size: many; CDR3: CSAREGGSTGELFF; DNA: TGCAGTGCTAGAGAGGGAGGTAGCACCGGGGAGCTGTTTTTT
length: 13; D: -; V: TRBV24-1; J: TRBJ2-5; size: many; CDR3: CATSDYREETQYF; DNA: TGTGCCACCAGTGATTACAGGGAGGAGACCCAGTACTTC
length: 15; D: TRBD1; V: TRBV9; J: TRBJ1-4; size: many; CDR3: CASSQGQGANEKLFF; DNA: TGTGCCAGCAGCCAGGGACAGGGGGCTAATGAAAAACTGTTTTTT
length: 15; D: TRBD1; V: TRBV9; J: TRBJ1-4; size: few; CDR3: CASGSSTGGNEKLFF; DNA: TGTGCCAGCGGATCCTCGACAGGGGGGAATGAAAAACTGTTTTTT
length: 16; D: -; V: TRBV3-1; J: TRBJ1-5; size: many; CDR3: CASSQGIIRGNQPQHF; DNA: TGTGCCAGCAGCCAAGGAATAATTAGGGGCAATCAGCCCCAGCATTTT
length: 15; D: -; V: TRBV19; J: TRBJ2-7; size: few; CDR3: CASSIASLPKDEQYF; DNA: TGTGCCAGTAGTATTGCCTCCCTCCCCAAGGACGAGCAGTACTTC
length: 14; D: TRBD2; V: TRBV12-3/TRBV12-4; J: TRBJ2-1; size: many; CDR3: CASSGLASYNEQFF; DNA: TGTGCCAGCAGTGGACTAGCCTCCTACAATGAGCAGTTCTTC
length: 16; D: -; V: TRBV6-4; J: TRBJ2-2; size: -; CDR3: CASSDIGGPNTGELFF; DNA: TGTGCCAGCAGTGACATCGGGGGCCCGAACACCGGGGAGCTGTTTTTT
length: 13; D: -; V: TRBV11-2; J: TRBJ2-5; size: many; CDR3: CASSLYRKETQYF; DNA: TGTGCCAGCAGCTTATACCGGAAAGAGACCCAGTACTTC
length: 16; D: -; V: TRBV5-1; J: TRBJ1-1; size: many; CDR3: CASSLNQGAVNTEAFF; DNA: TGCGCCAGCAGCTTGAATCAGGGTGCGGTGAACACTGAAGCTTTCTTT
length: 15; D: -; V: TRBV28; J: TRBJ2-7; size: -; CDR3: CASSKGLAVGKRQYF; DNA: TGTGCCAGCAGTAAGGGACTGGCAGTCGGGAAGCGGCAGTACTTC
length: 16; D: -; V: TRBV7-3; J: TRBJ2-2; size: many; CDR3: CASSLGGPPPAGELFF; DNA: TGTGCCAGCAGCTTAGGTGGACCACCACCGGCCGGGGAGCTGTTTTTT
length: 15; D: TRBD2; V: TRBV3-1; J: TRBJ2-1; size: -; CDR3: CASSPSGRTYNEQFF; DNA: TGTGCCAGCAGCCCAAGCGGGAGGACCTACAATGAGCAGTTCTTC
length: 13; D: -; V: TRBV20-1; J: TRBJ1-2; size: many; CDR3: CSATGPANYGYTF; DNA: TGCAGTGCTACAGGGCCCGCTAACTATGGCTACACCTTC
length: 14; D: TRBD1; V: TRBV5-1; J: TRBJ1-2; size: many; CDR3: CASSLEDRVGGYTF; DNA: TGCGCCAGCAGCTTGGAGGACAGGGTCGGTGGCTACACCTTC
length: 15; D: -; V: TRBV28; J: TRBJ1-1; size: -; CDR3: CASSWTAFMNTEAFF; DNA: TGTGCCAGCAGTTGGACAGCTTTCATGAACACTGAAGCTTTCTTT
length: 14; D: -; V: TRBV12-3/TRBV12-4; J: TRBJ2-7; size: many; CDR3: CASRKDSNSYEQYF; DNA: TGTGCCAGCAGAAAGGACTCCAACTCCTACGAGCAGTACTTC
length: 11; D: -; V: TRBV2; J: TRBJ1-6; size: -; CDR3: CASMGGSPLHF; DNA: TGTGCCAGCATGGGTGGATCACCCCTCCACTTT
length: 17; D: -; V: TRBV9; J: TRBJ2-2; size: -; CDR3: CASGQPMASLNTGELFF; DNA: TGTGCCAGCGGTCAGCCTATGGCTAGCTTGAACACCGGGGAGCTGTTTTTT
length: 21; D: TRBD2; V: TRBV19; J: TRBJ2-1; size: -; CDR3: CASSSYKLIGLAESSYNEQFF; DNA: TGTGCCAGTAGTTCCTACAAACTCATAGGACTAGCGGAAAGCTCCTACAATGAGCAGTTCTTC
length: 15; D: -; V: TRBV12-3/TRBV12-4; J: TRBJ2-2; size: many; CDR3: CASSSDVRHTGELFF; DNA: TGTGCCAGCAGTTCTGACGTCAGGCACACCGGGGAGCTGTTTTTT
length: 12; D: -; V: TRBV5-6; J: TRBJ1-1; size: many; CDR3: CASSWFGAEAFF; DNA: TGTGCCAGCAGCTGGTTTGGCGCTGAAGCTTTCTTT
length: 12; D: -; V: TRBV12-3/TRBV12-4; J: TRBJ2-7; size: many; CDR3: CASSHLNYEQYF; DNA: TGTGCCAGCAGCCACCTGAATTACGAGCAGTACTTC
length: 14; D: TRBD1; V: TRBV7-2; J: TRBJ2-5; size: many; CDR3: CASSFRDREETQYF; DNA: TGTGCCAGCAGCTTCCGAGACAGGGAGGAGACCCAGTACTTC
length: 15; D: -; V: TRBV28; J: TRBJ2-7; size: -; CDR3: CASRLHPGTPYEQYF; DNA: TGTGCCAGCAGGCTCCATCCAGGGACCCCCTACGAGCAGTACTTC
length: 13; D: -; V: TRBV9; J: TRBJ1-1; size: many; CDR3: CASSVDVRAAAFF; DNA: TGTGCCAGCAGCGTAGACGTGCGGGCGGCGGCTTTCTTT
length: 16; D: -; V: TRBV24-1; J: TRBJ2-2; size: few; CDR3: CATSDSAGWNTGELFF; DNA: TGTGCCACCAGTGATTCCGCCGGGTGGAACACCGGGGAGCTGTTTTTT
length: 14; D: TRBD1; V: TRBV9; J: TRBJ1-2; size: many; CDR3: CASSTSTGNYGYTF; DNA: TGTGCCAGCAGCACCTCGACAGGGAACTATGGCTACACCTTC
length: 13; D: -; V: TRBV14; J: TRBJ2-7; size: many; CDR3: CASSQVWGYEQYF; DNA: TGTGCCAGCAGCCAAGTTTGGGGATACGAGCAGTACTTC